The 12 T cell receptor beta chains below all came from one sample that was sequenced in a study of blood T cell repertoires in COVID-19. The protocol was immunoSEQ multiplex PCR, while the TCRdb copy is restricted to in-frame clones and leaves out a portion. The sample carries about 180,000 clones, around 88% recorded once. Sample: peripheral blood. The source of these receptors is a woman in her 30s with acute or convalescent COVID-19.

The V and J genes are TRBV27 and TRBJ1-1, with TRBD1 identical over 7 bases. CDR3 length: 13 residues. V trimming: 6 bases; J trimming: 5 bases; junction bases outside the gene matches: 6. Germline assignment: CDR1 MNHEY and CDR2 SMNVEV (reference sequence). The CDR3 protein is CASSGTVGTEAFF. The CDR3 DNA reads TGTGCCAGCAGCGGGACAGTGGGGACTGAAGCTTTCTTT.

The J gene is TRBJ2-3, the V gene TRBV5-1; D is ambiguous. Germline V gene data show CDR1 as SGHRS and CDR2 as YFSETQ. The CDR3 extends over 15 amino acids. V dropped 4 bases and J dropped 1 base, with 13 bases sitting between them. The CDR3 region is CASSPRVGGTDTQYF. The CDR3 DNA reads TGCGCCAGCAGCCCCCGCGTCGGAGGCACAGATACGCAGTATTTT.

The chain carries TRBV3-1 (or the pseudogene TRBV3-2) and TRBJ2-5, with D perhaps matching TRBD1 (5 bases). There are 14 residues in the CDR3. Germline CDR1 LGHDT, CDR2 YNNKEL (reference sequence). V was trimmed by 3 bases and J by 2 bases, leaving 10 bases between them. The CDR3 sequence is CASSHIGAQETQYF. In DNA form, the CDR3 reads TGTGCCAGCAGCCATATAGGGGCTCAAGAGACCCAGTACTTC.

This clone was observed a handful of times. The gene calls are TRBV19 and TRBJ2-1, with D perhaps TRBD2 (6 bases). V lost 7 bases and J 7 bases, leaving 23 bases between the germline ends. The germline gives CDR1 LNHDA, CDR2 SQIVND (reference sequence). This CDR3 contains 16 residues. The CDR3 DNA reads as TGTGCCAGTATGGGGCCGCTGGGTAGCGGTACGAATGAGCAGTTCTTC. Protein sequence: CASMGPLGSGTNEQFF.

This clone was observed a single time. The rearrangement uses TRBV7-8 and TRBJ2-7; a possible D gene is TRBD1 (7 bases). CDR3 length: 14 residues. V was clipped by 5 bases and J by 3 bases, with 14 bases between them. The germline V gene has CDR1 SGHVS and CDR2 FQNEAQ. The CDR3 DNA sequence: TGTGCCAGCAGCCTCGGGAGACAGGGCTACGAGCAGTACTTC. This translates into CASSLGRQGYEQYF.

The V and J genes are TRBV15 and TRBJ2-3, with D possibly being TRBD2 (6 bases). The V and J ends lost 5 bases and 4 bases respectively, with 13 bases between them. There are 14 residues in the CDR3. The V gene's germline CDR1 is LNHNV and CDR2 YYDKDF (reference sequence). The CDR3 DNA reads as TGTGCCACCAGCGGTACGGGAGTTCCAGATACGCAGTATTTT. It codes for CATSGTGVPDTQYF.

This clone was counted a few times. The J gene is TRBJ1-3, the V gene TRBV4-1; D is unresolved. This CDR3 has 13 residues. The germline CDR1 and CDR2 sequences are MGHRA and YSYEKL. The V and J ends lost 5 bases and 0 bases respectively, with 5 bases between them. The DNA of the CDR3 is TGCGCCAGCAGCGGAGACTCTGGAAACACCATATATTTT. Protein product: CASSGDSGNTIYF.

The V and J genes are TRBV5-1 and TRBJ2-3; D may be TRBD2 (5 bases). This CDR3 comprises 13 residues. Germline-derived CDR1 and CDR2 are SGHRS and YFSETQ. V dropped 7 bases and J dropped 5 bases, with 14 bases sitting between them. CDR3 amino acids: CASSSQEGDTQYF. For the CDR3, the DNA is TGCGCCAGCTCGTCGCAAGAGGGAGATACGCAGTATTTT.

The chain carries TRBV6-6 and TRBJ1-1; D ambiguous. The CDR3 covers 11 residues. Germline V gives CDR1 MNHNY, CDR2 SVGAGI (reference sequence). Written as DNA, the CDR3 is TGTGCTGTAACCGAGGGCACTGAAGCTTTCTTT. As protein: CAVTEGTEAFF.

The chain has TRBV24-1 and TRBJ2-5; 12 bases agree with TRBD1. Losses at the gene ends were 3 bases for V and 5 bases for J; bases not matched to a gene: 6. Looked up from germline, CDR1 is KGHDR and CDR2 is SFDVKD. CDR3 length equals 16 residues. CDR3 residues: CATSDTGTGGHETQYF. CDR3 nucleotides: TGTGCCACCAGTGATACCGGGACAGGGGGCCACGAGACCCAGTACTTC.

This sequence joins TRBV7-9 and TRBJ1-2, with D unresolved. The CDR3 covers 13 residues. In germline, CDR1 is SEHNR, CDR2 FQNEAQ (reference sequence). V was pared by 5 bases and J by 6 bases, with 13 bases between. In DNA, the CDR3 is TGTGCCAGCAGCCCCTGGGCGATAAATGGCTACACCTTC. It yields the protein CASSPWAINGYTF. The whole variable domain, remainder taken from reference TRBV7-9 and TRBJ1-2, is DTGVSQNPRHKITKRGQNVTFRCDPISEHNRLYWYRQTLGQGPEFLTYFQNEAQLEKSRLLSDRFSAERPKGSFSTLEIQRTEQGDSAMYLCASSPWAINGYTFGSGTRLTVV.

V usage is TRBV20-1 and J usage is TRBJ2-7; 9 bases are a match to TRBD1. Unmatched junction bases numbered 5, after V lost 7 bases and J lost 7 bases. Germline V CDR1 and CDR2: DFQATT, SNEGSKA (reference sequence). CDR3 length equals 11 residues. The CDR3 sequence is CSGDRAREQYF. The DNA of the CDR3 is TGCAGTGGGGACAGGGCACGGGAGCAGTACTTC.